Reported below is one T cell receptor (beta chain). No antigen is known for it. The data derive from a study of PD-1 blockade in classical Hodgkin lymphoma. Looking at the study overall: Intravenous infusions of nivolumab 3 mg/kg reached patients every 2 weeks.

Every one of the patients relapsed after autologous stem cell transplantation (brentuximab vedotin exposure was variable). Germline CDR1 LNHDA, CDR2 SQIVND (reference sequence). CDR3 length: 13 amino acids. The V end lost 3 bases, the J end lost 7 bases, and 12 bases lay between the germline ends. Using immunoSEQ multiplex PCR, the repertoire was profiled, and TCRdb retains in-frame clones only, with some absent. This table has about 93,000 clones, roughly 79% appearing once. General study results and limits: Significant TCR diversity gains by C4D1 occurred in CD4+ but not CD8+ cells. Causes of the repertoire differences remain undefined, possibly disease activity or prior therapy. Before treatment, TCR diversity in newly diagnosed patients was reportedly lower than in healthy donors.

The sequence was obtained from a human donor with classical Hodgkin lymphoma. Source: peripheral blood mononuclear cells (PBMCs), taken before the second cycle of nivolumab. The chain joins TRBV19 to TRBJ1-1, with unresolved D. CDR3 bases: TGTGCCAGTAGTATCCGCTACACGGATGAAGCTTTCTTT. This gives the protein CASSIRYTDEAFF.